The clone carrying this TCR beta chain was observed many times. No antigen is known for it. CDR1 is SNHLY, CDR2 FYNNEI, per germline. CDR3 length: 12 amino acids. Trimming removed 5 bases at V and 1 base at J, with 5 bases between. The data are from a study of human T cells and chemical hapten exposure. Study-wide points: There was a positive correlation between PT1 expanded TCR counts and patch test score.

One entry per CDR3 protein results from TCRdb running MiXCR on the RACE reads. The sample has 250,000 to 300,000 distinct CDR3 sequences; 7.5% to 8% are singletons. Described time point: pre-sensitization, week 0. The treatment was: therapeutic diphenylcyclopropenone sensitization with weekly scalp DPC. This sequence was found in a young man with alopecia areata. Some clones in this sample may be carry-over from other donors' samples. This sample comprised whole blood, obtained in connection with sensitization to the hapten diphenylcyclopropenone (DPC). The J gene is TRBJ2-5, the V gene TRBV2; D call uncertain. CDR3 sequence: CASSLLQETQYF. The CDR3 DNA reads as TGTGCCAGCAGTCTTCTCCAAGAGACCCAGTACTTC. The complete variable domain, with remaining parts taken from reference TRBV2 and TRBJ2-5, reads EPEVTQTPSHQVTQMGQEVILRCVPISNHLYFYWYRQILGQKVEFLVSFYNNEISEKSEIFDDQFSVERPDGSNFTLKIRSTKLEDSAMYFCASSLLQETQYFGPGTRLLVL.